A selection of T cell receptor beta chains follows, all from one sample in a study of T cells after yellow fever vaccination. TCRdb analysed the 5' RACE reads with MiXCR anew, one entry per CDR3 protein. In the table there are hundreds of thousands of distinct CDR3 sequences, over 15% of which are singletons. The sequences come from PBMCs, collected 15 days after the yellow fever booster vaccination. All receptors derive from a man younger than 40 who received the YFV17D yellow fever vaccine. CDR3s include the opening cysteine and the closing phenylalanine or tryptophan. A D gene is named only where the DNA matches it firmly. For some rows the clone size is stated as once, few or many, or as a class when expanded; others skip it.

j_call d_call v_call clone_size cdr3_aa cdr3_nt
TRBJ2-3 TRBD2 TRBV20-1 - CSASRRAATSGRARAGRRDTQYF TGCAGTGCTAGCAGAAGGGCGGCGACTAGCGGGAGGGCCCGAGCGGGCAGACGAGATACGCAGTATTTT
TRBJ2-7 - TRBV7-9 - CASSGGEQYF TGTGCCAGCAGCGGCGGGGAGCAGTACTTC
TRBJ2-5 - TRBV9 few CASSATSTVQETQYF TGTGCCAGCAGCGCCACATCGACAGTCCAAGAGACCCAGTACTTC
TRBJ2-1 TRBD2 TRBV5-1 few CASTTSGSMSSYNEQFF TGCGCCAGCACAACTAGCGGGAGCATGAGCTCCTACAATGAGCAGTTCTTC
TRBJ2-5 - TRBV20-1 - CSAIRTGGIGTQYF TGCAGTGCTATAAGGACAGGAGGGATCGGGACCCAGTACTTC
TRBJ1-3 TRBD1 TRBV7-6 few CASSRTGGGNTIYF TGTGCCAGCAGCCGGACAGGCGGCGGCAACACCATATATTTT
TRBJ2-1 - TRBV6-2/TRBV6-3 few CATEAGTSYNEQFF TGTGCCACTGAGGCCGGGACTTCCTACAATGAGCAGTTCTTC
TRBJ2-7 - TRBV30 - CAFGWGRAYEQYF TGTGCCTTTGGATGGGGCCGAGCGTACGAGCAGTACTTC
TRBJ2-7 TRBD2 TRBV7-2 few CASTSGGRTAYEQYF TGTGCCAGCACATCCGGCGGGAGAACCGCCTACGAGCAGTACTTC
TRBJ2-3 - TRBV7-3 - CASSSPPGLLTDTQYF TGTGCCAGCAGCTCCCCCCCAGGGCTTCTCACAGATACGCAGTATTTT
TRBJ1-1 - TRBV20-1 - CSAQRVNTEAFF TGCAGTGCTCAGAGAGTGAACACTGAAGCTTTCTTT
TRBJ2-7 TRBD2 TRBV20-1 - CSATRTSGVYEQYF TGCAGTGCTACGCGGACTAGCGGGGTATACGAGCAGTACTTC
TRBJ2-1 TRBD2 TRBV6-1 - CASLTSGGQFF TGTGCCAGCCTAACCAGCGGGGGGCAGTTCTTC
TRBJ2-7 TRBD2 TRBV4-3 - CASSQEDLGTSGSYEQYF TGCGCCAGCAGCCAAGAAGATTTAGGGACTAGCGGGAGTTACGAGCAGTACTTC
TRBJ2-7 TRBD1 TRBV20-1 - CSGATQGAVDEQYF TGCAGTGGGGCCACGCAGGGGGCCGTCGACGAGCAGTACTTC
TRBJ2-3 - TRBV29-1 - CSVEVVRGSTDTQYF TGCAGCGTTGAAGTTGTGCGGGGATCCACAGATACGCAGTATTTT
TRBJ2-3 - TRBV7-9 - CASSLGAGDTQYF TGTGCCAGCAGCTTAGGGGCTGGAGATACGCAGTATTTT
TRBJ2-3 - TRBV5-6 - CASSLRLSRPDTQYF TGTGCCAGCAGCTTGAGGCTTTCGCGCCCAGATACGCAGTATTTT
TRBJ1-5 TRBD1 TRBV29-1 few CSVGQGGGNQPQHF TGCAGCGTAGGACAGGGGGGAGGTAATCAGCCCCAGCATTTT
TRBJ2-5 - TRBV6-5 - CASSYGRLQETQYF TGTGCCAGCAGTTACGGGCGGCTCCAAGAGACCCAGTACTTC
TRBJ2-7 - TRBV6-5 few CASSYQGLNHEQYF TGTGCCAGCAGTTACCAGGGACTGAACCACGAGCAGTACTTC
TRBJ1-4 - TRBV5-5 few CASSLGRFQGRLFF TGTGCCAGCAGCTTGGGAAGGTTTCAGGGTAGACTGTTTTTT
TRBJ2-7 TRBD2 TRBV7-8 - CASSQTRAGREQYF TGTGCCAGCAGCCAAACTAGAGCGGGACGCGAGCAGTACTTC
TRBJ2-5 - TRBV29-1 few CSVGGHRRETQYF TGCAGCGTTGGGGGACATCGGCGGGAGACCCAGTACTTC
TRBJ1-5 - TRBV7-2 few CASSLSVLANQPQHF TGTGCCAGCAGCTTATCCGTACTGGCAAATCAGCCCCAGCATTTT
TRBJ2-7 TRBD2 TRBV18 - CASSPPILSGGSEQYF TGTGCCAGCTCACCACCGATATTATCGGGCGGGAGCGAGCAGTACTTC
TRBJ2-2 - TRBV7-9 - CASSFQYGTPNTGELFF TGTGCCAGCAGCTTTCAGTACGGGACACCGAACACCGGGGAGCTGTTTTTT
TRBJ2-5 - TRBV15 few CATSRQETQYF TGTGCCACCAGCAGGCAAGAGACCCAGTACTTC
TRBJ2-1 TRBD2 TRBV20-1 - CSANSGRARGNEQFF TGCAGTGCAAATAGCGGGAGGGCCCGGGGCAATGAGCAGTTCTTC
TRBJ2-7 - TRBV12-3/TRBV12-4 - CASRLAPSSYEQYF TGTGCCAGCAGGTTAGCCCCCTCATCGTACGAGCAGTACTTC
TRBJ1-3 - TRBV5-1 - CAMSSRPGSGNTIYF TGTGCCATGAGCTCCAGGCCAGGCTCTGGAAACACCATATATTTT
TRBJ2-7 - TRBV7-8 many CASSSLTYEQYF TGTGCCAGCAGTTCCCTTACCTACGAGCAGTACTTC
TRBJ2-1 TRBD1 TRBV28 few CASSFSPGRGQNEQFF TGTGCCAGCAGTTTCTCGCCCGGCAGGGGGCAAAATGAGCAGTTCTTC
TRBJ2-7 - TRBV18 - CASSLLSTDSSEQYF TGTGCCAGCTCACTCCTAAGTACGGATTCTTCCGAGCAGTACTTC
TRBJ2-5 - TRBV14 - CASSQFSLGASETQYF TGTGCCAGCAGCCAGTTCAGCTTGGGCGCTTCGGAGACCCAGTACTTC
TRBJ2-1 TRBD2 TRBV24-1 - CATSEAGGFRKQFF TGTGCCACCAGTGAGGCGGGAGGGTTCAGGAAGCAGTTCTTC
TRBJ1-3 TRBD1 TRBV7-6 few CASSVAGGGNTIYF TGTGCCAGCAGTGTGGCAGGGGGGGGAAACACCATATATTTT
TRBJ1-1 - TRBV21-1 - CASSKAGSTEAFF TGTGCCAGCAGCAAAGCAGGGAGCACTGAAGCTTTCTTT
TRBJ2-7 - TRBV4-3 - CASSQEVPNEQYF TGCGCCAGCAGCCAAGAAGTTCCGAACGAGCAGTACTTC
TRBJ2-3 - TRBV10-3 - CAIRRGLYTDTQYF TGTGCCATCAGACGCGGACTGTACACAGATACGCAGTATTTT
TRBJ2-7 - TRBV7-2 many CASSQSGSYEQYF TGTGCCAGCAGCCAGTCCGGGAGCTACGAGCAGTACTTC
TRBJ1-5 TRBD1 TRBV18 few CASSPGTGPLRPQHF TGTGCCAGCTCACCCGGGACAGGGCCCCTGCGGCCCCAGCATTTT
TRBJ2-5 - TRBV7-2 few CASSLTVVQTQYF TGTGCCAGCAGCTTGACAGTAGTGCAGACCCAGTACTTC
TRBJ2-1 - TRBV20-1 few CSARKRVGLEQFF TGCAGTGCTAGAAAAAGGGTCGGACTGGAGCAGTTCTTC
TRBJ2-1 - TRBV20-1 few CSARLGAYNEQFF TGCAGTGCACGGTTGGGTGCCTACAATGAGCAGTTCTTC
TRBJ1-4 - TRBV5-1 few CASSPDGQPNEKLFF TGCGCCAGCAGCCCCGACGGACAGCCTAATGAAAAACTGTTTTTT
TRBJ2-7 TRBD2 TRBV29-1 - CSVYGTSGRAPKYEQYF TGCAGCGTTTACGGGACTAGCGGGAGGGCCCCAAAATACGAGCAGTACTTC
TRBJ2-1 - TRBV19 - CASSPRRTDRNEQFF TGTGCCAGTAGTCCACGTAGGACCGACCGGAATGAGCAGTTCTTC
TRBJ2-7 TRBD2 TRBV9 - CASSGGLAGVDEQYF TGTGCCAGCAGCGGCGGACTAGCGGGAGTGGATGAGCAGTACTTC
TRBJ2-4 - TRBV6-5 - CASSYSTGSLAKNIQYF TGTGCCAGCAGTTACTCGACGGGGTCCTTAGCCAAAAACATTCAGTACTTC
TRBJ1-1 TRBD1 TRBV20-1 few CRPGQGGEATEAFF TGCAGGCCGGGACAGGGCGGGGAAGCCACTGAAGCTTTCTTT
TRBJ2-2 TRBD2 TRBV6-5 few CASAPGRVGGELFF TGTGCCAGCGCCCCCGGGAGGGTCGGCGGGGAGCTGTTTTTT
TRBJ2-5 TRBD2 TRBV29-1 - CSALRREGETQYF TGCAGCGCCCTCCGGCGGGAGGGAGAGACCCAGTACTTC
TRBJ2-3 - TRBV3-1 - CASSQALNTDTQYF TGTGCCAGCAGCCAAGCGTTAAACACAGATACGCAGTATTTT
TRBJ1-1 TRBD1 TRBV7-9 - CASSLAGQGTGEAFF TGTGCCAGCAGCTTAGCAGGACAGGGGACGGGTGAAGCTTTCTTT
TRBJ2-1 TRBD1 TRBV5-1 - CASSLGQGADEQFF TGCGCCAGCAGCTTGGGACAGGGGGCTGATGAGCAGTTCTTC
TRBJ1-1 - TRBV4-3 - CASSRMRGITEAFF TGCGCCAGCAGCCGCATGAGGGGTATCACTGAAGCTTTCTTT
TRBJ2-5 TRBD2 TRBV11-2 few CASSSGNKETQYF TGTGCCAGCAGCAGCGGGAATAAAGAGACCCAGTACTTC
TRBJ2-5 - TRBV6-5 - CASSYSNSVAETQYF TGTGCCAGCAGTTACTCAAATTCCGTGGCGGAGACCCAGTACTTC